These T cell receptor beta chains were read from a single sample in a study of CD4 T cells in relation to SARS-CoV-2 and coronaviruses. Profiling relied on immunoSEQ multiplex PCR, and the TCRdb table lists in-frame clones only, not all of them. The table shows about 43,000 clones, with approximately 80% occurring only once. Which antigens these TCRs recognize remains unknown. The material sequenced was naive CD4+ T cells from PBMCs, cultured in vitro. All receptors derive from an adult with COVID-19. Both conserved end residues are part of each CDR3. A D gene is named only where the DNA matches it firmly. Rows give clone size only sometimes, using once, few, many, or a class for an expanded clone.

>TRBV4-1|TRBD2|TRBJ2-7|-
CASSQERLGTSGRSKYEQYF
TGCGCCAGCAGCCAAGAAAGGTTAGGGACTAGCGGGAGGTCAAAGTACGAGCAGTACTTC
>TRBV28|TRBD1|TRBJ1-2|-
CASSFGPGQGYGYTF
TGTGCCAGCAGTTTTGGTCCCGGACAGGGCTATGGCTACACCTTC
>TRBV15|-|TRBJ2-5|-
CATSRDWSGTAFVETQYF
TGTGCCACCAGCAGAGATTGGAGCGGGACAGCCTTCGTAGAGACCCAGTACTTC
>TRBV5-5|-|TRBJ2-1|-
CASSLVGGRSYNEQFF
TGTGCCAGCAGCTTGGTGGGTGGACGCTCCTACAATGAGCAGTTCTTC
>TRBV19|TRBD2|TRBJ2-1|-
CASSRLAGGNEQFF
TGTGCCAGTAGTCGGCTAGCGGGAGGGAATGAGCAGTTCTTC
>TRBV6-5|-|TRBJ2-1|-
CASSYARGNEQFF
TGTGCCAGCAGTTACGCTCGGGGAAATGAGCAGTTCTTC
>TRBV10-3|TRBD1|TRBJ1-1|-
CAIRTGQGWTEAFF
TGTGCCATCAGGACGGGACAGGGTTGGACTGAAGCTTTCTTT
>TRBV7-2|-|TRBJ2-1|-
CASRRPGQGYNEQFF
TGTGCCAGCAGACGACCGGGACAAGGATACAATGAGCAGTTCTTC
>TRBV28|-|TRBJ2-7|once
CASSLVLGYEQYF
TGTGCCAGCAGTCTTGTTTTGGGTTACGAGCAGTACTTC
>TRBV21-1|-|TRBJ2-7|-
CASSKVEGFSEYEQYF
TGTGCCAGCAGCAAAGTCGAGGGGTTCTCAGAATACGAGCAGTACTTC
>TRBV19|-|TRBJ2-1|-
CASSHVGSSYNEQFF
TGTGCCAGTAGCCACGTAGGTTCCTCCTACAATGAGCAGTTCTTC
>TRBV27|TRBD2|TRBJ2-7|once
CASSFSGAYEQYF
TGTGCCAGCAGTTTCAGCGGGGCCTACGAGCAGTACTTC
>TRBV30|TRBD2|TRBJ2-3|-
CAWSVGGAQFTDTQYF
TGTGCCTGGAGTGTCGGGGGGGCTCAGTTCACAGATACGCAGTATTTT
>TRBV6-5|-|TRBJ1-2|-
CASRASGTTYGYTF
TGTGCCAGCAGGGCTTCCGGGACAACTTATGGCTACACCTTC
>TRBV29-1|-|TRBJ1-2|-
CSVAAQGGYGYTF
TGCAGCGTTGCGGCGCAGGGCGGGTATGGCTACACCTTC
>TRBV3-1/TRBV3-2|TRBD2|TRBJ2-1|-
CASSQEGDQISGRATTSSYNEQFF
TGTGCCAGCAGCCAAGAGGGGGATCAAATTAGCGGGAGGGCCACCACCAGCTCCTACAATGAGCAGTTCTTC
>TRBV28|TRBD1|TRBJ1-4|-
CASRLDRNNEKLFF
TGTGCCAGCAGGTTGGACAGGAACAACGAAAAACTGTTTTTT
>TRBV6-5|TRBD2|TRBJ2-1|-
CASSSPGLAGDEQFF
TGTGCCAGCAGTTCCCCGGGACTAGCGGGCGATGAGCAGTTCTTC